This section outlines one T cell receptor beta chain sequence together with its context. This clonotype was seen once. What this receptor recognizes is not known. No much larger clone is present one base from it, and per-base qualities are unavailable. A single read is weak support. Moderately to severely active disease, a Clinical Activity Score of at least 3, a NOSPECS grade of at least 4, and a duration under 3 months were present in ophthalmopathy patients. Any patient with an uncontrolled infection, another autoimmune disease, pregnancy or lactation was excluded. Clinical symptoms, serum thyroxine and TRAb, thyroid ultrasound, and orbital computed tomography formed the basis for the diagnoses. Ficoll-Paque density gradient centrifugation was used to isolate PBMCs from around 10 ml of fresh peripheral blood. Total RNA was extracted using Trizol reagent, and RNA quality was assessed on an Agilent 2100 Bioanalyzer.

Including cysteine and phenylalanine, the CDR3 has 13 amino acids. The read is trimmed to its CDR3 DNA, 39 bases read in frame from base 1. CDR1 and CDR2, per the germline V gene, are SGDLS and YYNGEE. Cut back by 3 bases and 9 bases, the V and J ends lie 13 bases apart. The TCR beta CDR3 regions were amplified from RNA transcripts. A first-round RT-PCR of the TCR CDR3 used the HTBI primer set with the Qiagen OneStep RT-PCR kit. A second multiplex PCR round built the libraries, followed by size selection and purification. Libraries were sequenced paired-end with 100 bp reads on an Illumina HiSeq2000. In the original analysis: SOAPnuke was used to process the raw data, throwing out any read that contained adapters or uncalled bases, had a mean Phred below 15, or lacked an exact constant-primer or identifier match. COPE v1.2.5 was used to merge high-quality paired reads, and clonotypes were defined as unique nucleotide sequences. Clonotypes were aligned to IMGT TRBV, TRBD and TRBJ reference segments using MiTCR v1.1. Only V-J combinations with frequency above 0.0001, covering roughly 99% of repertoires, were analysed. A TCS score was defined as the ratio of F50 (clonal expansion) to E x V (chaos), with BLOSUM62-based TCRdist applied between CDR3 peptides within each V-J. Welch's t-statistics and random forest reduced several hundred V-J features to roughly 13, which were used in a naive Bayes classifier (R e1071). TCRdb itself trimmed the public reads at Q25 with fastp, ran MiXCR and retained productive beta chains. Under each unique CDR3 protein, matching rows form one entry showing the most common genes and DNA. The authors' filters were not applied to this entry. The sample table records 330,000 or so distinct CDR3 sequences; around 19% of these occur just once. The ten top clones hold 35% to 45% of the sample.

This sample is part of a study of T cells in Graves' hyperthyroidism and ophthalmopathy (dated by TCRdb to the late 2010s). About the investigation overall: Peripheral blood samples were taken at the time of initial diagnosis, prior to any treatment. The 75 to 100 discovery patients were divided at random into training and test sets in a 7:3 ratio. The paper describes TCR Vbeta CDR3 sequencing of 130 to 150 peripheral blood samples, made up of roughly 45 ophthalmopathy patients, 70 to 75 hyperthyroidism patients and roughly 17 progressor patients. After sampling, hyperthyroidism patients received methimazole starting at 30 mg daily, and ophthalmopathy patients received high-dose intravenous methylprednisolone. The study also compared thyroid tissue and blood T-cell repertoires from about six Graves' hyperthyroidism patients. Whether ophthalmopathy could be predicted prospectively was tested in an independent validation cohort made up of under 20 hyperthyroidism patients plus 17 patients who later progressed to ophthalmopathy. TCR V-J signatures able to tell the groups apart were searched for in a discovery cohort of 100 patients, of whom about 40 had Graves' ophthalmopathy and more than 55 had stable Graves' hyperthyroidism.

What the authors observed across the whole study: In validation, the model predicted progression to ophthalmopathy with approximately 70% sensitivity and over 72% specificity, a median of about six months before onset. Sample size was not statistically predetermined, and investigators were not blinded to group allocation. Blood samples also contained most of the expanded thyroid clonotypes (frequency above 0.001), which suggests that blood repertoires may reflect thyroid immune responses. A model built on a 13 V-J signature distinguished ophthalmopathy from stable hyperthyroidism, reaching around 87% sensitivity and under 84% specificity in cross-validation and 80%/75% in testing.

The sequence came from a middle-aged man with Graves' ophthalmopathy. Sequencing was done on a sample of blood. Here the chain combines TRBV9 and TRBJ1-5; the D gene is not confidently resolved. The DNA sequence is TGTGCCAGCAGCGCCGGGCCAGGACGGCCCCAGCATTTT. The translation is CASSAGPGRPQHF. Where the CDR3 stops, the reference TRBV9 and TRBJ1-5 genes take over; the full variable domain is DSGVTQTPKHLITATGQRVTLRCSPRSGDLSVYWYQQSLDQGLQFLIQYYNGEERAKGNILERFSAQQFPDLHSELNLSSLELGDSALYFCASSAGPGRPQHFGDGTRLSIL.